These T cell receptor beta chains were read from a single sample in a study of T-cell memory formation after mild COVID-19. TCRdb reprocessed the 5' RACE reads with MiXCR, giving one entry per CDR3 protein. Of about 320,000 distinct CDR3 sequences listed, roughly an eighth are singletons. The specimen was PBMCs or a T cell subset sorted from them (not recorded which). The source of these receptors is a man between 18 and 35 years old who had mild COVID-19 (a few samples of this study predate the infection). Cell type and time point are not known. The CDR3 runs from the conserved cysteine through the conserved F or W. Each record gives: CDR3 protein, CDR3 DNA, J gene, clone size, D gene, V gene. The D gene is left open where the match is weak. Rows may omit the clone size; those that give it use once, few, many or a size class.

cdr3_aa: CASSSGGRDGKNIQYF
cdr3_nt: TGTGCCAGTAGTTCAGGTGGACGGGACGGCAAAAACATTCAGTACTTC
j_call: TRBJ2-4
clone_size: few
d_call: -
v_call: TRBV19

cdr3_aa: CASSVSGGTDTQYF
cdr3_nt: TGTGCCAGCAGCGTTAGCGGGGGCACAGATACGCAGTATTTT
j_call: TRBJ2-3
clone_size: many
d_call: TRBD2
v_call: TRBV7-3

cdr3_aa: CASSSRRQLNTEAFF
cdr3_nt: TGTGCCAGCAGTTCGAGGAGACAGCTGAACACTGAAGCTTTCTTT
j_call: TRBJ1-1
clone_size: -
d_call: -
v_call: TRBV7-2

cdr3_aa: CASSQASGTNTGELFF
cdr3_nt: TGTGCCAGCAGCCAAGCGAGCGGGACTAACACCGGGGAGCTGTTTTTT
j_call: TRBJ2-2
clone_size: -
d_call: TRBD2
v_call: TRBV4-2

cdr3_aa: CASSERLEQFF
cdr3_nt: TGCGCCAGCAGTGAACGCCTTGAGCAGTTCTTC
j_call: TRBJ2-1
clone_size: few
d_call: -
v_call: TRBV5-1

cdr3_aa: CSASSGEETQYF
cdr3_nt: TGCAGTGCTTCCAGCGGGGAAGAGACCCAGTACTTC
j_call: TRBJ2-5
clone_size: -
d_call: TRBD2
v_call: TRBV20-1

cdr3_aa: CASSLYQPQETQYF
cdr3_nt: TGTGCCAGCAGCTTATACCAACCACAAGAGACCCAGTACTTC
j_call: TRBJ2-5
clone_size: -
d_call: -
v_call: TRBV7-9

cdr3_aa: CASSYRTGLRETQYF
cdr3_nt: TGTGCCAGCAGTTACCGGACAGGGCTAAGGGAGACCCAGTACTTC
j_call: TRBJ2-5
clone_size: few
d_call: TRBD1
v_call: TRBV6-5

cdr3_aa: CASSTHGERRETQYF
cdr3_nt: TGTGCCAGTAGTACCCACGGGGAAAGACGAGAGACCCAGTACTTC
j_call: TRBJ2-5
clone_size: -
d_call: -
v_call: TRBV19

cdr3_aa: CASSDRSGMDTQYF
cdr3_nt: TGTGCCAGCAGTGACCGTTCAGGAATGGATACGCAGTATTTT
j_call: TRBJ2-3
clone_size: many
d_call: -
v_call: TRBV2

cdr3_aa: CSAGREAKRAQYF
cdr3_nt: TGCAGTGCTGGGAGGGAGGCCAAGAGGGCCCAGTACTTC
j_call: TRBJ2-5
clone_size: -
d_call: TRBD2
v_call: TRBV20-1

cdr3_aa: CAISESVVARPGYTEAFF
cdr3_nt: TGTGCCATCAGTGAGTCCGTGGTGGCCCGCCCGGGGTACACTGAAGCTTTCTTT
j_call: TRBJ1-1
clone_size: -
d_call: -
v_call: TRBV10-3

cdr3_aa: CASSYSQGGGTYNSPLHF
cdr3_nt: TGTGCCAGCAGCTATTCTCAAGGTGGCGGGACCTATAATTCACCCCTCCACTTT
j_call: TRBJ1-6
clone_size: -
d_call: -
v_call: TRBV11-2

cdr3_aa: CASRQGAAGANEQFF
cdr3_nt: TGTGCCAGTAGGCAGGGGGCGGCGGGGGCCAATGAGCAGTTCTTC
j_call: TRBJ2-1
clone_size: many
d_call: -
v_call: TRBV19

cdr3_aa: CASSLAAGHGNTIYF
cdr3_nt: TGCGCCAGCAGCTTGGCGGCGGGGCACGGAAACACCATATATTTT
j_call: TRBJ1-3
clone_size: -
d_call: -
v_call: TRBV5-1

cdr3_aa: CASSTSDSYNEQFF
cdr3_nt: TGTGCCAGCAGTACTAGCGACTCCTACAATGAGCAGTTCTTC
j_call: TRBJ2-1
clone_size: many
d_call: TRBD2
v_call: TRBV6-5

cdr3_aa: CSAGGDRGPAFF
cdr3_nt: TGCAGTGCGGGCGGGGACAGGGGGCCTGCTTTCTTT
j_call: TRBJ1-1
clone_size: few
d_call: TRBD1
v_call: TRBV20-1

cdr3_aa: CSVGRLLVADTQYF
cdr3_nt: TGCAGCGTTGGGAGGCTACTGGTGGCAGATACGCAGTATTTT
j_call: TRBJ2-3
clone_size: few
d_call: -
v_call: TRBV29-1

cdr3_aa: CASRFAGTGLGYGYTF
cdr3_nt: TGCGCCAGCAGATTTGCCGGGACAGGGTTGGGCTATGGCTACACCTTC
j_call: TRBJ1-2
clone_size: few
d_call: TRBD1
v_call: TRBV5-1

cdr3_aa: CASSMSTGAYEQYF
cdr3_nt: TGTGCCAGCAGCATGTCGACAGGGGCCTACGAGCAGTACTTC
j_call: TRBJ2-7
clone_size: -
d_call: TRBD1
v_call: TRBV5-4

cdr3_aa: CSVGETPMYEQYF
cdr3_nt: TGCAGCGTTGGCGAAACCCCCATGTACGAGCAGTACTTC
j_call: TRBJ2-7
clone_size: once
d_call: -
v_call: TRBV29-1

cdr3_aa: CASSLQGQNTEAFF
cdr3_nt: TGTGCCAGCTCCCTCCAGGGGCAGAACACTGAAGCTTTCTTT
j_call: TRBJ1-1
clone_size: few
d_call: -
v_call: TRBV2

cdr3_aa: CASSQVGGGITETQYF
cdr3_nt: TGCGCCAGCAGCCAAGTGGGGGGGGGCATTACAGAGACCCAGTACTTC
j_call: TRBJ2-5
clone_size: few
d_call: -
v_call: TRBV4-3

cdr3_aa: CASGQGALAFF
cdr3_nt: TGTGCCAGCGGACAGGGAGCGTTAGCTTTCTTT
j_call: TRBJ1-1
clone_size: -
d_call: TRBD1
v_call: TRBV10-3

cdr3_aa: CASSFGSNYEQYF
cdr3_nt: TGTGCCAGCAGCTTTGGCAGTAACTACGAGCAGTACTTC
j_call: TRBJ2-7
clone_size: once
d_call: -
v_call: TRBV7-6

cdr3_aa: CASSSLGGSDTQYF
cdr3_nt: TGTGCCAGCAGCTCCCTCGGGGGATCGGATACGCAGTATTTT
j_call: TRBJ2-3
clone_size: -
d_call: -
v_call: TRBV7-3

cdr3_aa: CASKWGRGGLSGELFF
cdr3_nt: TGTGCCAGCAAGTGGGGACGGGGGGGCCTCAGCGGGGAGCTGTTTTTT
j_call: TRBJ2-2
clone_size: -
d_call: TRBD2
v_call: TRBV11-2

cdr3_aa: CASSLQGSNNEQFF
cdr3_nt: TGTGCCAGCAGTTTACAGGGGTCCAACAATGAGCAGTTCTTC
j_call: TRBJ2-1
clone_size: -
d_call: -
v_call: TRBV28

cdr3_aa: CAIRDNSGANVLTF
cdr3_nt: TGTGCCATCCGAGACAACTCTGGGGCCAACGTCCTGACTTTC
j_call: TRBJ2-6
clone_size: -
d_call: -
v_call: TRBV24-1